Reported below is one T cell receptor beta chain. This sample stems from a study of blood T cell repertoires in COVID-19. For the study at large: Sources were T cells, B-cell-depleted T cells, or PBMCs; the material itself was cDNA or gDNA.

Clones were sequenced by immunoSEQ multiplex PCR, and TCRdb holds only the in-frame ones, with some missing. Counted here are 70,000 or so clones, more than 75% occurring once; the ten biggest clones make up 8.5%. Trimming at V came to 3 bases and at J to 6 bases, leaving 4 bases not matched to a gene. The CDR3 contains 13 residues. The chain has TRBV12-3 or TRBV12-4 and TRBJ1-1, with 7 bases matching TRBD1. This clonotype was obtained from a human donor in a cohort sampled during active COVID-19. Input material: peripheral blood. This CDR3 reads CASSLGDRAEAFF. The CDR3, as DNA: TGTGCCAGCAGTTTGGGGGACAGAGCTGAAGCTTTCTTT.